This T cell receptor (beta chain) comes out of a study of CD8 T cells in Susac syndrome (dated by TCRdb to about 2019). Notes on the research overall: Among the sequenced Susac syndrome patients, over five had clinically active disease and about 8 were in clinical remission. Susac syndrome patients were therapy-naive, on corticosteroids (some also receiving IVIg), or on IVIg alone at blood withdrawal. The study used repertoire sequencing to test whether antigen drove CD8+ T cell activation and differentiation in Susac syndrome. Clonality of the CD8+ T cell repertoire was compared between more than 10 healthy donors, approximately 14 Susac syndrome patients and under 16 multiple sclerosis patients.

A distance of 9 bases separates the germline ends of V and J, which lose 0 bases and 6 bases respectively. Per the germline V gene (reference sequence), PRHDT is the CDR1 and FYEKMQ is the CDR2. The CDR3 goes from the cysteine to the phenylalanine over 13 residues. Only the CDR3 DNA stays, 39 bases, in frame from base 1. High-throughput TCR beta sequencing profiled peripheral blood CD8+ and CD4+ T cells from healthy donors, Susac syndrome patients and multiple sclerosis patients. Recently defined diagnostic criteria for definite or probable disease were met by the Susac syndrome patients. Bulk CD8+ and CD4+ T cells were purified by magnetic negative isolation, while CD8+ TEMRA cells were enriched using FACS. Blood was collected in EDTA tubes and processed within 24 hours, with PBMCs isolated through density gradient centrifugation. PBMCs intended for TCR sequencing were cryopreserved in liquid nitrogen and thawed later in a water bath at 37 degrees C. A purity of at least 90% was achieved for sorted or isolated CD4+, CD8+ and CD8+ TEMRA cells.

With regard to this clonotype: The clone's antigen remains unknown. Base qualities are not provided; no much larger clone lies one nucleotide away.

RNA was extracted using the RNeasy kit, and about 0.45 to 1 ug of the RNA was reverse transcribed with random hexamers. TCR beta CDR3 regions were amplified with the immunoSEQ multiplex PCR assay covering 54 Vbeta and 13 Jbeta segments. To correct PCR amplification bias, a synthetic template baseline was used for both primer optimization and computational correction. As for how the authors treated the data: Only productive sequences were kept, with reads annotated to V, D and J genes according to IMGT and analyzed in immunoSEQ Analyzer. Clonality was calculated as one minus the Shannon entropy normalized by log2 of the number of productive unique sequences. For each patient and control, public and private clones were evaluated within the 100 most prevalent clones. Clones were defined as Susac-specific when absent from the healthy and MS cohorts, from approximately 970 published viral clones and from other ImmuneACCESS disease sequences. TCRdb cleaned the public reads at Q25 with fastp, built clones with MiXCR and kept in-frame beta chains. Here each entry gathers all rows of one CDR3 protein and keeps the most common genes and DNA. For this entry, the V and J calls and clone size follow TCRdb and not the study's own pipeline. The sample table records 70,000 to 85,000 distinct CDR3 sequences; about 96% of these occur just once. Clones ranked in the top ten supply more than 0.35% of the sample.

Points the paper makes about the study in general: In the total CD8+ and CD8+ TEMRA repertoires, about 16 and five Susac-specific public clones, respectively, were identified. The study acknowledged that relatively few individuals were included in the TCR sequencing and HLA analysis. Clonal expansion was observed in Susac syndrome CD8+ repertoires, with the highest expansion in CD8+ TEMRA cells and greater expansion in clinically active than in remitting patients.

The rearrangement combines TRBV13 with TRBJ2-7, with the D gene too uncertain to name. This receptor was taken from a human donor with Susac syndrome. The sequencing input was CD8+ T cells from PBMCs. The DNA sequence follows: TGTGCCAGCAGCTTAGGCGCAACGTCCGAGCAGTACTTC. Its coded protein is CASSLGATSEQYF. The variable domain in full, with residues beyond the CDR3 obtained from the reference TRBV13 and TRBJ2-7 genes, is AAGVIQSPRHLIKEKRETATLKCYPIPRHDTVYWYQQGPGQDPQFLISFYEKMQSDKGSIPDRFSAQQFSDYHSELNMSSLELGDSALYFCASSLGATSEQYFGPGTRLTVT.